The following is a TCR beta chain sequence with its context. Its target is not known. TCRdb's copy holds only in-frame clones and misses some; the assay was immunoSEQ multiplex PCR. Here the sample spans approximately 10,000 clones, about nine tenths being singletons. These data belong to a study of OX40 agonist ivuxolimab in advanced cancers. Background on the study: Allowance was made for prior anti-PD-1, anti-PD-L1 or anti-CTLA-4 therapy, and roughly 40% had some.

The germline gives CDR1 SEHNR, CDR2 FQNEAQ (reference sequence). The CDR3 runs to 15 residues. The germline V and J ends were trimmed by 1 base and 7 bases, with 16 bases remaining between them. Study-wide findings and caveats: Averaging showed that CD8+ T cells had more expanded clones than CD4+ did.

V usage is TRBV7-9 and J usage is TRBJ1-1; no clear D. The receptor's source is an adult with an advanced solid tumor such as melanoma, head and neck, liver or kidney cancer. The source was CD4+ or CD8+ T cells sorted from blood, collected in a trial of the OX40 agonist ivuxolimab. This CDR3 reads CASSLGRVGNGEAFF. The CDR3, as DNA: TGTGCCAGCAGCTTAGGGAGGGTAGGGAACGGTGAAGCTTTCTTT.